The 11 T cell receptor beta chains given below trace back to one sample, sequenced in a study of blood T cell repertoires in COVID-19. Generated by immunoSEQ multiplex PCR, the TCRdb table keeps only in-frame clones and is missing some. The data hold roughly 80,000 clones, with over 70% observed a single time. Sequenced: peripheral blood. Every receptor here comes from a man aged 45-65 years with acute or convalescent COVID-19.

The chain employs TRBV28 and TRBJ2-4; D is unclear. The germline V gene has CDR1 MDHEN and CDR2 SYDVKM. Between the trimmed V and J ends, which lost 2 bases and 9 bases, there was a span of 14 bases. CDR3 length equals 14 residues. CDR3 bases: TGTGCCAGCAGTTTACCCCCCCCGCAGGTCATTCAGTACTTC. Residues: CASSLPPPQVIQYF. The variable domain in full, with the rest retrieved from reference TRBV28 and TRBJ2-4, is DVKVTQSSRYLVKRTGEKVFLECVQDMDHENMFWYRQDPGLGLRLIYFSYDVKMKEKGDIPEGYSVSREKKERFSLILESASTNQTSMYLCASSLPPPQVIQYFGAGTRLSVL.

The chain has TRBV28 and TRBJ1-4; D might be TRBD1 (5 bases). CDR1 is MDHEN and CDR2 is SYDVKM in the germline V gene. Trimming removed 0 bases from V and 0 bases from J, with 8 bases in between. There are 16 residues in the CDR3. The CDR3 DNA reads TGTGCCAGCAGTTTATGGGACATCGCAACTAATGAAAAACTGTTTTTT. Translated, it gives CASSLWDIATNEKLFF.

In this sample, this clone turned up a few times. The DNA for the CDR3 is TGTGCCAGCAGTTCCGCGGATATAAATAACTATGGCTACACCTTC. It is translated as CASSSADINNYGYTF. The chain links TRBV6-5 to TRBJ1-2; no reliable D call. Trimming pared 4 bases from V and 1 base from J, leaving 13 bases between. This CDR3 is 15 amino acids long. Germline loops: CDR1 MNHEY, CDR2 SVGAGI.

The sample holds a few counts of this clone. The V call is TRBV5-1, the J call TRBJ1-1; D possibly corresponds to TRBD1 (5 bases). The CDR3 extends over 15 amino acids. V was cut by 2 bases and J by 4 bases, with 15 bases left in between. Germline lookup yields CDR1 SGHRS and CDR2 YFSETQ. The CDR3 DNA is TGCGCCAGCAGCTTAGGAGGGGTTGTTGGCACTGAAGCTTTCTTT. Its protein product is CASSLGGVVGTEAFF.

The V gene is TRBV5-8, the J gene TRBJ1-1; D is perhaps TRBD1 (6 bases). Germline-derived CDR1 and CDR2 are SGHTS and YDEGEE. Trimming removed 1 base at V and 1 base at J, with 14 bases between. The CDR3 runs to 16 residues. CDR3: CASSLRSTGPNTEAFF. DNA for the CDR3: TGTGCCAGCAGCTTGAGGTCGACAGGACCGAACACTGAAGCTTTCTTT. Full variable domain (outside the CDR3, taken from reference TRBV5-8 and TRBJ1-1): EAGVTQSPTHLIKTRGQQATLRCSPISGHTSVYWYQQALGLGLQFLLWYDEGEERNRGNFPPRFSGRQFPNYSSELNVNALELEDSALYLCASSLRSTGPNTEAFFGQGTRLTVV.

This clone showed up just once. V usage is TRBV6-5 and J usage is TRBJ2-1; TRBD2 agrees at 15 bases. Germline V CDR1 and CDR2: MNHEY, SVGAGI. CDR3 length: 15 residues. V dropped 5 bases and J dropped 9; count of bases not matched to a gene: 5. CDR3 nucleotides: TGTGCCAGCAGTACACCGGGACTAGCGGGAGGTGAGCAGTTCTTC. Its protein product is CASSTPGLAGGEQFF.

This chain links TRBV6-2 or TRBV6-3 with TRBJ2-7; D may be TRBD1 (6 bases). Trimming removed 5 bases at V and 6 bases at J, with 11 bases between. CDR3 length: 12 residues. Per germline, CDR1 MNHEY and CDR2 SVGEGT. CDR3 residues: CASSNLGAEQYF. DNA for the CDR3: TGTGCCAGCAGTAACTTGGGGGCCGAGCAGTACTTC.

The V gene is TRBV6-5, the J gene TRBJ1-4; the D is unclear. In germline, CDR1 is MNHEY, CDR2 SVGAGI. The CDR3 consists of 14 residues. Trimming left V 2 bases short and J 7 bases short, with 11 bases between. CDR3 in amino acids: CASSYGPSGEKLFF. CDR3 DNA sequence: TGTGCCAGCAGTTACGGGCCCTCTGGTGAAAAACTGTTTTTT.

J is TRBJ1-5 and V is TRBV27, with D perhaps TRBD1 (5 bases). V was clipped by 4 bases and J by 4 bases, with 11 bases between them. CDR1 MNHEY and CDR2 SMNVEV come from the germline V gene (reference sequence). The CDR3 has 14 residues. CDR3 bases: TGTGCCAGCAGTTCAAGGGGCCCGAATCAGCCCCAGCATTTT. It encodes CASSSRGPNQPQHF.

The count of this clone is one. This chain joins TRBV4-3 and TRBJ1-1; no firm D call. CDR3 size: 17 residues. Germline CDR1 is LGHNA and CDR2 is YSLEER. V shed 0 bases and J shed 0 bases, with 14 bases lying between them. Here the CDR3 DNA reads TGCGCCAGCAGCCAAGAAAAAACAGACCTTATGAACACTGAAGCTTTCTTT. Encoded protein: CASSQEKTDLMNTEAFF.

The rearrangement links TRBV28 to TRBJ2-7, with 7 bases aligning to TRBD1. The CDR3 has 14 residues. Trimming removed 7 bases from V and 1 base from J; junction bases left unmatched: 7. Germline V gives CDR1 MDHEN, CDR2 SYDVKM. Here the CDR3 DNA reads TGTGCCAGCACCACCTGGACAGGTTCCTACGAGCAGTACTTC. Translated: CASTTWTGSYEQYF.